This TCR beta chain was obtained from a study of blood T cell repertoires in COVID-19. Study-wide context: Material from acute and convalescent COVID-19 was sourced from the United States, Italy and Spain.

The sample holds one count of this clone. Repertoires were generated with immunoSEQ multiplex PCR, while TCRdb's copy carries only in-frame clones and drops some. The sample records 200,000 to 300,000 clones, about 91% being singletons. V lost 5 bases, J lost 5 bases, and 10 bases lay in between. There are 12 residues in the CDR3. Germline-derived CDR1 and CDR2 are LNHDA and SQIVND (reference sequence). The sample taken for sequencing was peripheral blood. The sequence was collected from a person between 18 and 35 years old with COVID-19, enrolled during active disease. This chain joins TRBV19 and TRBJ2-7, with a weak D call TRBD2 (5 bases). CDR3 sequence (DNA): TGTGCCAGTAGTTTGTCCGGGAACGAGCAGTACTTC. Translating it yields CASSLSGNEQYF.